This TCR beta chain came from a study of STAT5B mutations in CD4+ large granular lymphocyte leukemia. The length of the CDR3 is 14 residues. V lost 4 bases and J lost 7; bases outside the gene matches: 5. Germline values: CDR1 ENHRY, CDR2 SYGVKD. TCRdb's table, derived via immunoSEQ multiplex PCR, lists solely in-frame clones and lacks some. The sample shows about 38,000 clones, around 80% of them seen only once. The sample was CD4+ T cells from blood buffy coats. This sequence joins TRBV10-3 and TRBJ2-4; TRBD1 matches at 9 bases. The TCR comes from a human donor in good health. CDR3 coding DNA: TGTGCCATCAGTGGGACAGGGGACGCCAACATTCAGTACTTC. It is translated as CAISGTGDANIQYF.